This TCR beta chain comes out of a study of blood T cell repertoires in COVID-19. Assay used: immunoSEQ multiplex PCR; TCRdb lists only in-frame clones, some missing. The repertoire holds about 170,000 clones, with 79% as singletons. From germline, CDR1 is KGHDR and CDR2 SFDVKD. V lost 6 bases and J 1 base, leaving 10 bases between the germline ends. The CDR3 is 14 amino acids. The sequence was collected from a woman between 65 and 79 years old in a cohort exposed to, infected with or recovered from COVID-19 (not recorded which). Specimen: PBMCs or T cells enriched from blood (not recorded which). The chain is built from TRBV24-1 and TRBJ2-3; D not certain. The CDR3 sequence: CATSTVVGTDTQYF. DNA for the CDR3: TGTGCCACCAGTACGGTGGTAGGCACAGATACGCAGTATTTT.